A selection of T cell receptor beta chains follows, all from one sample in a study of blood T cell repertoires in COVID-19. Method: immunoSEQ multiplex PCR; TCRdb's copy keeps in-frame clones and lacks some. Of approximately 110,000 clones listed, approximately 85% were seen once; the top ten hold roughly 5.4%. The sample consisted of peripheral blood. The receptors originated from a human donor in a cohort sampled during active COVID-19. CDR3s include the opening cysteine and the closing phenylalanine or tryptophan. Fields, in order: V gene, J gene, D gene, clone size, CDR3 DNA, CDR3 protein. A D gene is named only where the DNA matches it firmly. The size entry is marked missing in some rows and otherwise reads once, few, many or a size class.

v_call: TRBV7-8
j_call: TRBJ2-1
d_call: TRBD2
clone_size: -
cdr3_nt: TGTGCCAGCAGCGCAAGACTAGCGGTCTACAATGAGCAGTTCTTC
cdr3_aa: CASSARLAVYNEQFF

v_call: TRBV27
j_call: TRBJ1-6
d_call: TRBD1
clone_size: once
cdr3_nt: TGTGCCAGCCGCACAGGGGGAAATTCACCCCTCCACTTT
cdr3_aa: CASRTGGNSPLHF

v_call: TRBV29-1
j_call: TRBJ1-1
d_call: -
clone_size: -
cdr3_nt: TGCAGCGTGAGGAGGGATGAATTCACTGAAGCTTTCTTT
cdr3_aa: CSVRRDEFTEAFF

v_call: TRBV3-1/TRBV3-2
j_call: TRBJ1-1
d_call: -
clone_size: -
cdr3_nt: TGTGCCAGCAGCCAAGTTCCGGTCCTGAACACTGAAGCTTTCTTT
cdr3_aa: CASSQVPVLNTEAFF

v_call: TRBV20-1
j_call: TRBJ1-2
d_call: -
clone_size: -
cdr3_nt: TGCAGTGCTGTAACAGGAGATGGCTACACCTTC
cdr3_aa: CSAVTGDGYTF

v_call: TRBV11-3
j_call: TRBJ2-2
d_call: -
clone_size: -
cdr3_nt: TGTGCCAGCAGCCCCGGACAGGGGGAGCTGTTTTTT
cdr3_aa: CASSPGQGELFF

v_call: TRBV10-2
j_call: TRBJ1-1
d_call: TRBD1
clone_size: few
cdr3_nt: TGCGCCAGCAGTGAGCGGGACAGGGGGATTCTTATAACTGAAGCTTTCTTT
cdr3_aa: CASSERDRGILITEAFF

v_call: TRBV7-9
j_call: TRBJ2-7
d_call: -
clone_size: -
cdr3_nt: TGTGCCAGCAGCTTAGGAGCTGTCGAGCAGTACTTC
cdr3_aa: CASSLGAVEQYF

v_call: TRBV9
j_call: TRBJ2-7
d_call: TRBD2
clone_size: -
cdr3_nt: TGTGCCAGCAGCCCGGGACTAGCGACCTACGAGCAGTACTTC
cdr3_aa: CASSPGLATYEQYF

v_call: TRBV6-5
j_call: TRBJ1-3
d_call: -
clone_size: -
cdr3_nt: TGTGCCAGCAGCCGACGGGACACGGGAAACACCATATATTTT
cdr3_aa: CASSRRDTGNTIYF

v_call: TRBV7-2
j_call: TRBJ1-2
d_call: TRBD1
clone_size: -
cdr3_nt: TGTGCCAGCAAAGGGGGCCCCTATGGCTACACCTTC
cdr3_aa: CASKGGPYGYTF

v_call: TRBV2
j_call: TRBJ2-7
d_call: TRBD2
clone_size: -
cdr3_nt: TGTGCCACCTCGTCGCCTAGCGGAATGTACGAGCAGTACTTC
cdr3_aa: CATSSPSGMYEQYF

v_call: TRBV5-1
j_call: TRBJ2-2
d_call: -
clone_size: -
cdr3_nt: TGCGCCAGCAGCTTGGGGGGCAGACCCTCGGACGGGGAGCTGTTTTTT
cdr3_aa: CASSLGGRPSDGELFF

v_call: TRBV28
j_call: TRBJ1-2
d_call: -
clone_size: -
cdr3_nt: TGTGCCAGCGGTGCCTCAGCTAACTATGGCTACACCTTC
cdr3_aa: CASGASANYGYTF

v_call: TRBV18
j_call: TRBJ2-1
d_call: -
clone_size: -
cdr3_nt: TGTGCCAGCTCACCACCGTTAGGAGCCTCCTTGAGCAACAATGAGCAGTTCTTC
cdr3_aa: CASSPPLGASLSNNEQFF

v_call: TRBV14
j_call: TRBJ2-7
d_call: TRBD2
clone_size: -
cdr3_nt: TGTGCCAGCAGCCAGGGACTAGCGGGAGCGGGGGAGCAGTACTTC
cdr3_aa: CASSQGLAGAGEQYF

v_call: TRBV9
j_call: TRBJ1-4
d_call: -
clone_size: -
cdr3_nt: TGTGCCAGCAGCGCTGACAGGCGCGGTAATGAAAAACTGTTTTTT
cdr3_aa: CASSADRRGNEKLFF

v_call: TRBV7-2
j_call: TRBJ1-2
d_call: TRBD1
clone_size: -
cdr3_nt: TGTGCCAGCAGCCCGGACTTGACAGGGGCTGGCTACACCTTC
cdr3_aa: CASSPDLTGAGYTF

v_call: TRBV12-3/TRBV12-4
j_call: TRBJ2-1
d_call: TRBD2
clone_size: once
cdr3_nt: TGTGCCAGCAGTTACTCTAGCGGGCTGCAGTTCTTC
cdr3_aa: CASSYSSGLQFF

v_call: TRBV3-1/TRBV3-2
j_call: TRBJ2-1
d_call: -
clone_size: -
cdr3_nt: TGTGTCAGCAGCCAAGAAGGAGTCGAGGAGTTCTTC
cdr3_aa: CVSSQEGVEEFF

v_call: TRBV12-3/TRBV12-4
j_call: TRBJ2-2
d_call: -
clone_size: -
cdr3_nt: TGTGCCAGCAGTTTTATTATCACCGGGGAGCTGTTTTTT
cdr3_aa: CASSFIITGELFF

v_call: TRBV28
j_call: TRBJ2-7
d_call: -
clone_size: -
cdr3_nt: TGTGCCAGCAGGCTTGGAGGTTTCTACTACGAGCAGTACTTC
cdr3_aa: CASRLGGFYYEQYF

v_call: TRBV2
j_call: TRBJ2-4
d_call: -
clone_size: -
cdr3_nt: TGTGCCAGCAGTGAGACAGGGAGGAACGCCAAAAACATTCAGTACTTC
cdr3_aa: CASSETGRNAKNIQYF

v_call: TRBV28
j_call: TRBJ1-4
d_call: -
clone_size: -
cdr3_nt: TGTGCCAGCAGTGATCCCCGGTCCGCAACTAATGAAAAACTGTTTTTT
cdr3_aa: CASSDPRSATNEKLFF

v_call: TRBV28
j_call: TRBJ1-6
d_call: -
clone_size: -
cdr3_nt: TGTGCCAGCAGTTTAACGGGGGTTAATAATTCACCCCTCCACTTT
cdr3_aa: CASSLTGVNNSPLHF

v_call: TRBV5-1
j_call: TRBJ1-1
d_call: -
clone_size: -
cdr3_nt: TGCGCCAGCAGCCAACAGGGCCCGGGTCGTATGAACACTGAAGCTTTCTTT
cdr3_aa: CASSQQGPGRMNTEAFF

v_call: TRBV27
j_call: TRBJ2-6
d_call: -
clone_size: -
cdr3_nt: TGTGCCAGCAGTTTATCCCCATCCGGGGCCAACGTCCTGACTTTC
cdr3_aa: CASSLSPSGANVLTF

v_call: TRBV19
j_call: TRBJ2-1
d_call: -
clone_size: -
cdr3_nt: TGTGCCAGTACCTCACTTCTAGGGAGCTCCTACAATGAGCAGTTCTTC
cdr3_aa: CASTSLLGSSYNEQFF

v_call: TRBV9
j_call: TRBJ2-1
d_call: TRBD2
clone_size: -
cdr3_nt: TGTGCCAGCAGCTCCAGCGGACTAGCGGGAGTTAATGAGCAGTTCTTC
cdr3_aa: CASSSSGLAGVNEQFF

v_call: TRBV24-1
j_call: TRBJ2-1
d_call: -
clone_size: -
cdr3_nt: TGTGCCACCAGTGATCCCCAGGGGCAGCAAAGCTTCAATGAGCAGTTCTTC
cdr3_aa: CATSDPQGQQSFNEQFF

v_call: TRBV2
j_call: TRBJ1-2
d_call: -
clone_size: -
cdr3_nt: TGTGCCAGCAGTGTTACTAACTATGGCTACACCTTC
cdr3_aa: CASSVTNYGYTF

v_call: TRBV18
j_call: TRBJ1-5
d_call: -
clone_size: once
cdr3_nt: TGTGCCAGCTCACCACCGAGCCTTAATAGCAATCAGCCCCAGCATTTT
cdr3_aa: CASSPPSLNSNQPQHF

v_call: TRBV29-1
j_call: TRBJ1-2
d_call: TRBD1
clone_size: -
cdr3_nt: TGCAGCGTCTACGACAGGGCGTTCACCTTC
cdr3_aa: CSVYDRAFTF

v_call: TRBV28
j_call: TRBJ1-3
d_call: -
clone_size: -
cdr3_nt: TGTGCCAGCAGGGTGACAGGAGCCTCTGGAAACACCATATATTTT
cdr3_aa: CASRVTGASGNTIYF

v_call: TRBV19
j_call: TRBJ2-7
d_call: TRBD2
clone_size: few
cdr3_nt: TGTGCCAGTACTACATCCGGGCGGGGGAACGAGCAGTACTTC
cdr3_aa: CASTTSGRGNEQYF

v_call: TRBV5-8
j_call: TRBJ2-3
d_call: -
clone_size: -
cdr3_nt: TGTGCCAGCAGCAGAGGAGATGAGGGCACAGATACGCAGTATTTT
cdr3_aa: CASSRGDEGTDTQYF

v_call: TRBV4-1
j_call: TRBJ2-3
d_call: -
clone_size: -
cdr3_nt: TGCGCCAGCAGCCACCTCGAAAGGGGACTCCCAGATACGCAGTATTTT
cdr3_aa: CASSHLERGLPDTQYF

v_call: TRBV10-3
j_call: TRBJ2-7
d_call: TRBD2
clone_size: -
cdr3_nt: TGTGCCATCAGCGGACTAGCTTACGAGCAGTACTTC
cdr3_aa: CAISGLAYEQYF

v_call: TRBV7-9
j_call: TRBJ2-1
d_call: TRBD2
clone_size: few
cdr3_nt: TGTGCCAGCAGCCCGGGTTTGCTAGCGGGAGTAAATGGTGAGCAGTTCTTC
cdr3_aa: CASSPGLLAGVNGEQFF

v_call: TRBV19
j_call: TRBJ2-6
d_call: -
clone_size: -
cdr3_nt: TGTGCCAGTAGTCCGCGTAATCCTACAGGGTCCGGGGCCAACGTCCTGACTTTC
cdr3_aa: CASSPRNPTGSGANVLTF

v_call: TRBV18
j_call: TRBJ2-7
d_call: -
clone_size: -
cdr3_nt: TGTGCCAGCTCACCTCCGGACTCTCGCTCCTACGAGCAGTACTTC
cdr3_aa: CASSPPDSRSYEQYF

v_call: TRBV7-2
j_call: TRBJ1-2
d_call: -
clone_size: -
cdr3_nt: TGTGCCAGCAGCTTAGTGGATCGGGACATCTATGGCTACACCTTC
cdr3_aa: CASSLVDRDIYGYTF

v_call: TRBV2
j_call: TRBJ2-4
d_call: -
clone_size: -
cdr3_nt: TGTGCCAGCAGTGACGGACGCGGGGCCAAAAACATTCAGTACTTC
cdr3_aa: CASSDGRGAKNIQYF

v_call: TRBV18
j_call: TRBJ1-4
d_call: -
clone_size: -
cdr3_nt: TGTGCCAGCTCCCTAGCTGGGGATGAAAAACTGTTTTTT
cdr3_aa: CASSLAGDEKLFF

v_call: TRBV6-5
j_call: TRBJ1-2
d_call: -
clone_size: -
cdr3_nt: TGTGCCAGCAGTTACTCCGCCGGGGGGCAGAATGGCTACACCTTC
cdr3_aa: CASSYSAGGQNGYTF

v_call: TRBV19
j_call: TRBJ2-3
d_call: -
clone_size: -
cdr3_nt: TGTGCCAGTAGTTCCCCCCCCGCAGATACGCAGTATTTT
cdr3_aa: CASSSPPADTQYF

v_call: TRBV3-1/TRBV3-2
j_call: TRBJ2-3
d_call: TRBD2
clone_size: -
cdr3_nt: TGTGCCAGCAGCCAATTAGCGGGAGATACAGATACGCAGTATTTT
cdr3_aa: CASSQLAGDTDTQYF

v_call: TRBV6-6
j_call: TRBJ1-1
d_call: -
clone_size: -
cdr3_nt: TGTGCCAGCAGTTACTCTAACAATCAGAAAGCTTTCTTT
cdr3_aa: CASSYSNNQKAFF

v_call: TRBV7-6
j_call: TRBJ1-6
d_call: -
clone_size: -
cdr3_nt: TGTGCCAGCAGCCGAACCGGGACCTATAATTCACCCCTCCACTTT
cdr3_aa: CASSRTGTYNSPLHF

v_call: TRBV7-9
j_call: TRBJ2-3
d_call: TRBD1
clone_size: once
cdr3_nt: TGTGCCAGCAGCTTACAGGGGGCGCATTTTCTAGATACGCAGTATTTT
cdr3_aa: CASSLQGAHFLDTQYF

v_call: TRBV27
j_call: TRBJ2-1
d_call: -
clone_size: -
cdr3_nt: TGTGCCAGCAGTTCCAAGATAGGTGAGGAGGGCAATGAGCAGTTCTTC
cdr3_aa: CASSSKIGEEGNEQFF

v_call: TRBV12-3/TRBV12-4
j_call: TRBJ1-1
d_call: -
clone_size: -
cdr3_nt: TGTGCCAGCAGTTTTGGTCTACCTGAAGCTTTCTTT
cdr3_aa: CASSFGLPEAFF

v_call: TRBV11-2
j_call: TRBJ2-1
d_call: TRBD1
clone_size: -
cdr3_nt: TGTGCCAGCAGCTTAGCAGGGGGCTTTGATTTCGATGAGCAGTTCTTC
cdr3_aa: CASSLAGGFDFDEQFF

v_call: TRBV3-1/TRBV3-2
j_call: TRBJ2-7
d_call: -
clone_size: once
cdr3_nt: TGTGCCAGCAGCCTCGGCCGGTTGGGACAATCCGAGCAGTACTTC
cdr3_aa: CASSLGRLGQSEQYF

v_call: TRBV9
j_call: TRBJ2-7
d_call: TRBD1
clone_size: -
cdr3_nt: TGTGCCAGCAGCGTGGGACGGGACAGATACGAGCAGTACTTC
cdr3_aa: CASSVGRDRYEQYF

v_call: TRBV9
j_call: TRBJ1-4
d_call: -
clone_size: -
cdr3_nt: TGTGCCAGCAGCGTAGGAGGAGTTGGTGAAAAACTGTTTTTT
cdr3_aa: CASSVGGVGEKLFF

v_call: TRBV6-2/TRBV6-3
j_call: TRBJ1-2
d_call: -
clone_size: -
cdr3_nt: TGTGCCAGCAGTTACGGGGCTATCTATGGCTACACCTTC
cdr3_aa: CASSYGAIYGYTF

v_call: TRBV10-2
j_call: TRBJ1-1
d_call: TRBD1
clone_size: -
cdr3_nt: TGCGCCAGCAGTGAGACAGGGGGCGGTACTGAAGCTTTCTTT
cdr3_aa: CASSETGGGTEAFF

v_call: TRBV7-2
j_call: TRBJ2-1
d_call: TRBD1
clone_size: -
cdr3_nt: TGTGCCAGCAGCTTAGCCCGATTATTAAAGACAGGGGGCGCGATAAATGAGCAGTTCTTC
cdr3_aa: CASSLARLLKTGGAINEQFF